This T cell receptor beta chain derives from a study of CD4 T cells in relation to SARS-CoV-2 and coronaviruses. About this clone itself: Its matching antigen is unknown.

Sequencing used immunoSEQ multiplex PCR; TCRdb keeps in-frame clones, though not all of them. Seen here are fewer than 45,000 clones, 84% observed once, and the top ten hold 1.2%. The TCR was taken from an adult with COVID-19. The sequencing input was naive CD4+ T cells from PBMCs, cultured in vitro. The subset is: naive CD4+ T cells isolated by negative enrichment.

CDR3 loop: CASSFTTGRLGEQYF. CDR3 nucleotides: TGTGCCAGCAGTTTTACGACAGGGAGATTGGGGGAGCAGTACTTC. V is TRBV2 and J is TRBJ2-7, with 7 bases that match TRBD1. Germline CDR1 SNHLY, CDR2 FYNNEI. The junction had 14 bases not matched to a gene; V was cut back by 5 bases and J by 7 bases. This CDR3 has 15 amino acids. Using reference TRBV2 and TRBJ2-7 for the parts outside the CDR3, the full variable domain is EPEVTQTPSHQVTQMGQEVILRCVPISNHLYFYWYRQILGQKVEFLVSFYNNEISEKSEIFDDQFSVERPDGSNFTLKIRSTKLEDSAMYFCASSFTTGRLGEQYFGPGTRLTVT.